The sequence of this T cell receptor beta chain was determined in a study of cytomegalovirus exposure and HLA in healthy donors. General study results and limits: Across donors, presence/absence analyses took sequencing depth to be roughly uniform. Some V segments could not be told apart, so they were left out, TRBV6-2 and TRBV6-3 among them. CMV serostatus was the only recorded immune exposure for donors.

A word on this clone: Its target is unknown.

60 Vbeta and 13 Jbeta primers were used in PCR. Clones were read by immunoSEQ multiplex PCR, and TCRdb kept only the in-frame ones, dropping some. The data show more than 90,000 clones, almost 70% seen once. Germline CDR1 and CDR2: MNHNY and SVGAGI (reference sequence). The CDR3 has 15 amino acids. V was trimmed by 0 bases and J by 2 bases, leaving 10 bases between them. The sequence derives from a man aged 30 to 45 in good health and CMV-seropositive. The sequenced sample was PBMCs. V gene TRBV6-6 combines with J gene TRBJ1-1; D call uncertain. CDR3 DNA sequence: TGTGCCAGCAGTTACTCGATGCACTCTAACACTGAAGCTTTCTTT. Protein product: CASSYSMHSNTEAFF.